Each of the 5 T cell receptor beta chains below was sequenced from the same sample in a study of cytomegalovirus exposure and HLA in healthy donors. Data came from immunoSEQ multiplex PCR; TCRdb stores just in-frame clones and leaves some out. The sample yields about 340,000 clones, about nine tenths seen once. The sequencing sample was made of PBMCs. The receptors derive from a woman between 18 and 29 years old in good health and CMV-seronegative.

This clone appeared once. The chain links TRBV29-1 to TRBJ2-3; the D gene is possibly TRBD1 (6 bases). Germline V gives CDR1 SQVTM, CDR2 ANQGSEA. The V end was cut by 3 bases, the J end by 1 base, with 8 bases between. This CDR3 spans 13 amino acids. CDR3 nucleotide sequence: TGCAGCGTTGAGGCAGGGGGCACAGATACGCAGTATTTT. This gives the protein CSVEAGGTDTQYF.

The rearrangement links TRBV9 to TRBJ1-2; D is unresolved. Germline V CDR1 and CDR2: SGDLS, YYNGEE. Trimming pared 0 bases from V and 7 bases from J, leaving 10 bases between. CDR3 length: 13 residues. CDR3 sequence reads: CASSVGYDFGYTF. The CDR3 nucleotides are TGTGCCAGCAGCGTAGGCTACGATTTTGGCTACACCTTC.

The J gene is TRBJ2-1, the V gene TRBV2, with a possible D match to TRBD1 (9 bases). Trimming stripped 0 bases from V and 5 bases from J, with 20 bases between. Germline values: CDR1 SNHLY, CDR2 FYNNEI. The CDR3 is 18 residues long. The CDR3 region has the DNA TGTGCCAGCAGTGAAGCACAGGGGGCGCCGGGGGGGCACAATGAGCAGTTCTTC. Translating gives CASSEAQGAPGGHNEQFF.

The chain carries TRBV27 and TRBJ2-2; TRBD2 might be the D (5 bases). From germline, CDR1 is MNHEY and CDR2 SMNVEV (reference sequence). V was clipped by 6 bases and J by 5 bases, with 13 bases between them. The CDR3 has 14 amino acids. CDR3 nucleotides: TGTGCCAGCAGCCCCGGGCCGGGGACCGGGGAGCTGTTTTTT. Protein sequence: CASSPGPGTGELFF.

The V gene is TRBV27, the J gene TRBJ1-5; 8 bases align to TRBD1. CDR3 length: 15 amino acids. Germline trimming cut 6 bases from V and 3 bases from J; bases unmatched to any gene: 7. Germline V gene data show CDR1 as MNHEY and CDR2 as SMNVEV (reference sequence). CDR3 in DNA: TGTGCCAGCAGGGGACAGGCCCAGCCCAATCAGCCCCAGCATTTT. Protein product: CASRGQAQPNQPQHF.